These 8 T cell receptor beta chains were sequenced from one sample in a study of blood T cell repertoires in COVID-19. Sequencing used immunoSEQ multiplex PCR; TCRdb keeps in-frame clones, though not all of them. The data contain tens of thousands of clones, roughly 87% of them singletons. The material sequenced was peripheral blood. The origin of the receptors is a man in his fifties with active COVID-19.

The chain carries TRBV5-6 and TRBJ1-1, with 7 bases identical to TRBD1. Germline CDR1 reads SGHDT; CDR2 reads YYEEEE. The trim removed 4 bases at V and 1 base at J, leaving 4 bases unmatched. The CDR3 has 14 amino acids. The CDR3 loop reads CASSRRQGNTEAFF. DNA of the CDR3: TGTGCCAGCAGCAGACGACAGGGGAACACTGAAGCTTTCTTT. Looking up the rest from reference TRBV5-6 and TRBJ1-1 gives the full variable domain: DAGVTQSPTHLIKTRGQQVTLRCSPKSGHDTVSWYQQALGQGPQFIFQYYEEEERQRGNFPDRFSGHQFPNYSSELNVNALLLGDSALYLCASSRRQGNTEAFFGQGTRLTVV.

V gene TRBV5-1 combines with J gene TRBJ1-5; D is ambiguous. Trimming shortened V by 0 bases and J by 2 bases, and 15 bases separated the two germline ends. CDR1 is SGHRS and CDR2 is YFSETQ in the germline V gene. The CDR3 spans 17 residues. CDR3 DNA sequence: TGCGCCAGCAGCTTGGCAGGACTAATAGAGGGCAATCAGCCCCAGCATTTT. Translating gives CASSLAGLIEGNQPQHF.

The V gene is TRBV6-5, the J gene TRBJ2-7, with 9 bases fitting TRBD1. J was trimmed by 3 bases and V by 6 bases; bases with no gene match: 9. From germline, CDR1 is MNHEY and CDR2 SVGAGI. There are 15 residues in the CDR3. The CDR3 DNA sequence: TGTGCCAGCAGCTATACCGGGACAGGGCACTACGAGCAGTACTTC. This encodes CASSYTGTGHYEQYF.

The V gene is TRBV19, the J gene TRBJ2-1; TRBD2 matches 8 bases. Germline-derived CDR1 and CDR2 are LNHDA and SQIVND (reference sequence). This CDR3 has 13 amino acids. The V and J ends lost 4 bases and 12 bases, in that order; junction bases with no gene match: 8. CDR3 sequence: CASSTTSGRVQFF. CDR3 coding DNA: TGTGCCAGTAGTACCACTAGCGGTCGGGTGCAGTTCTTC.

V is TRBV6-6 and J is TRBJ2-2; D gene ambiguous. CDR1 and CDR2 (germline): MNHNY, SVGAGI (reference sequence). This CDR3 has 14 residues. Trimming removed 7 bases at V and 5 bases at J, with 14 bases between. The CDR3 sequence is CASIDMGGTGELFF. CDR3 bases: TGTGCCAGCATCGACATGGGTGGGACCGGGGAGCTGTTTTTT.

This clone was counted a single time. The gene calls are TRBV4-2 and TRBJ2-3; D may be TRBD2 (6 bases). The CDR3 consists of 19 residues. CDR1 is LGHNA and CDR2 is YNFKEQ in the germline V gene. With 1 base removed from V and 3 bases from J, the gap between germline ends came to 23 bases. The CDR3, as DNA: TGTGCCAGCAGCCAAGTTGGCCGGGGGTTTCCCCTGGGGACAGATACGCAGTATTTT. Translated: CASSQVGRGFPLGTDTQYF.

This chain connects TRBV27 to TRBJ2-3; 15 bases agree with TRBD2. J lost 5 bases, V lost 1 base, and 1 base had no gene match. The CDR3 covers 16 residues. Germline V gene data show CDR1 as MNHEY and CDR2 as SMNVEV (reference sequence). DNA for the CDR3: TGTGCCAGCAGTTTATTGGGACTAGCGGGGGGAGATACGCAGTATTTT. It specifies CASSLLGLAGGDTQYF.

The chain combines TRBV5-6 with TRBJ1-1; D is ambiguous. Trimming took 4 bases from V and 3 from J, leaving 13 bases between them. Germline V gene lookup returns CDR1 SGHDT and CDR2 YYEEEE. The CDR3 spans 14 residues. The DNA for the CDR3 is TGTGCCAGCAGCACGAGGGTATTGTACACTGAAGCTTTCTTT. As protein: CASSTRVLYTEAFF.